The clone carrying this TCR beta chain was observed a few times. Its antigen is currently unknown. These data come from a study of PD-1 blockade in classical Hodgkin lymphoma. Findings and limits, study-wide: With respect to the repertoire differences, their causes, possibly disease activity or prior therapy, remain undefined. When nivolumab was started under 1 year after ASCT, patients were excluded.

The germline V and J ends were trimmed by 5 bases and 4 bases, with 17 bases remaining between them. From germline, CDR1 is SGHDN and CDR2 FVKESK. The CDR3 is 15 residues long. Every patient had relapsed following autologous stem cell transplantation, and cohorts differed in brentuximab vedotin exposure. Progressive disease, partial response or complete response was each patient's best response. The table came from immunoSEQ multiplex PCR; TCRdb's copy has only in-frame clones and leaves some out. Of almost 100,000 clones listed, just under 95% are singletons. V usage is TRBV14 and J usage is TRBJ1-1; D unclear. The material sequenced was peripheral blood mononuclear cells (PBMCs), taken at baseline. This sequence was found in a human donor with classical Hodgkin lymphoma. The CDR3 region has the DNA TGTGCCAGCAGCTCCCGCCTAGGGATTGGCACTGAAGCTTTCTTT. This translates into CASSSRLGIGTEAFF.